This record looks at one T cell receptor (beta chain) sequence and its context. The antigen is undetermined. Here immunoSEQ multiplex PCR was the method, and the copy in TCRdb shows in-frame clones only, minus some. Of tens of thousands of clones listed, about 92% are singletons. The data were obtained in a study of OX40 agonist ivuxolimab in advanced cancers. Study-wide results and caveats: Average numbers of expanded clones were greater in CD8+ T cells than in CD4+.

Between the trimmed V and J ends, which lost 5 bases and 5 bases, there was a span of 8 bases. The CDR3 spans 12 residues. Germline V gene sequence: CDR1 MDHEN, CDR2 SYDVKM. This specimen was CD4+ or CD8+ T cells sorted from blood, taken in a trial of the OX40 agonist ivuxolimab. The J gene is TRBJ2-3, the V gene TRBV28; D may be TRBD2 (6 bases). This TCR derives from an adult with an advanced solid tumor such as melanoma, head and neck, liver or kidney cancer. Here the CDR3 DNA reads TGTGCCAGCAGTCTGGGACTAGATACGCAGTATTTT. Its protein product is CASSLGLDTQYF.